The next 8 T cell receptor beta chains were all read from a single sample in a study of Graves' ophthalmopathy and Graves' hyperthyroidism. As the template, RNA transcripts were used to amplify TCR beta CDR3 regions. An opening RT-PCR round employed HTBI primers and preceded a second-round multiplex PCR. TCRdb recomputed calls from the multiplex PCR reads with MiXCR, one row per CDR3 protein. The sample holds more than 300,000 distinct CDR3 sequences, 17% seen once. Sequencing was carried out using peripheral blood. These receptors were taken from an adult woman with stable Graves' hyperthyroidism.

The chain recombines TRBV28 with TRBJ2-3; D is unresolved. V was cut by 3 bases and J by 2 bases, with 12 bases left in between. In germline, CDR1 is MDHEN, CDR2 SYDVKM. This CDR3 has 15 amino acids. CDR3 DNA sequence: TGTGCCAGCAGTTTGATCAGGACCTTCACAGATACGCAGTATTTT. Encoded protein: CASSLIRTFTDTQYF.

At least ten counts were recorded for this clonotype. This chain uses TRBV28 with TRBJ1-5, with a weak D call TRBD1 (5 bases). The CDR3 is 18 residues long. Germline lookup yields CDR1 MDHEN and CDR2 SYDVKM. Trimming took off 2 bases at V and 2 bases at J, with 19 bases between the two ends. The CDR3 loop is CASSLRLGSGRGNQPQHF. CDR3 sequence (DNA): TGTGCCAGCAGTTTACGACTAGGAAGCGGCAGGGGCAATCAGCCCCAGCATTTT.

Ten or more counts support this clonotype. V and J are TRBV19 and TRBJ2-7, with 7 bases aligning to TRBD1. Trimming took 8 bases from V and 2 from J; bases not matched to a gene: 12. Germline values: CDR1 LNHDA, CDR2 SQIVND (reference sequence). The CDR3 runs to 15 residues. In nucleotides, the CDR3 is TGTGCCAGTTATCCACCGGGACAGTCCCCCTACGAGCAGTACTTC. Translated: CASYPPGQSPYEQYF.

In its sample, this clonotype was seen many times. The V call is TRBV12-3 or TRBV12-4, the J call TRBJ2-2; TRBD2 is a possible D gene (5 bases). The CDR3 consists of 18 residues. The V end lost 2 bases, the J end lost 1 base, and 17 bases lay between the germline ends. DNA of the CDR3: TGTGCCAGCAGTTTACCGAACGGTAGGAGCGGGAACACCGGGGAGCTGTTTTTT. This gives the protein CASSLPNGRSGNTGELFF.

This chain connects TRBV2 to TRBJ2-7; TRBD1 matches 8 bases. With 9 bases clipped from V and 1 base from J, the junction kept 11 bases outside the gene matches. This CDR3 is built from 15 residues. The germline V gene has CDR1 SNHLY and CDR2 FYNNEI. The CDR3 region has the DNA TGTGCCAGTTCACAGGGGGGACAGTTGTCCTACGAGCAGTACTTC. Protein: CASSQGGQLSYEQYF. Full variable domain (missing parts from reference TRBV2 and TRBJ2-7): EPEVTQTPSHQVTQMGQEVILRCVPISNHLYFYWYRQILGQKVEFLVSFYNNEISEKSEIFDDQFSVERPDGSNFTLKIRSTKLEDSAMYFCASSQGGQLSYEQYFGPGTRLTVT.

This clonotype showed up many times. The chain couples TRBV30 to TRBJ2-2; no reliable D call. This CDR3 is built from 9 residues. The germline V gene encodes CDR1 GTSNPN and CDR2 SVGIG (reference sequence). The V and J ends lost 8 bases and 5 bases respectively, with 3 bases between them. The CDR3 protein is CAHTGELFF. The CDR3 DNA reads TGTGCCCATACCGGGGAGCTGTTTTTT.

This clonotype was seen many times. The chain has TRBV4-3 and TRBJ2-7, with D tentatively TRBD1 or TRBD2 (5 bases each). The V gene's germline CDR1 is LGHNA and CDR2 YSLEER. V lost 3 bases and J 6 bases, leaving 15 bases between the germline ends. This CDR3 is built from 14 residues. The DNA for the CDR3 is TGCGCCAGCAGCCAGAACCCCTCGGGGCTCGAGCAGTACTTC. Translating it yields CASSQNPSGLEQYF.

This clonotype was picked up many times. The chain joins TRBV29-1 to TRBJ1-1; no reliable D call. The V and J ends lost 3 bases and 1 base respectively, with 12 bases between them. The CDR3 has 14 residues. Germline assignment: CDR1 SQVTM and CDR2 ANQGSEA. Here the CDR3 reads CSVERRRQNTEAFF. CDR3 DNA sequence: TGCAGCGTTGAGCGGAGGAGGCAGAACACTGAAGCTTTCTTT.